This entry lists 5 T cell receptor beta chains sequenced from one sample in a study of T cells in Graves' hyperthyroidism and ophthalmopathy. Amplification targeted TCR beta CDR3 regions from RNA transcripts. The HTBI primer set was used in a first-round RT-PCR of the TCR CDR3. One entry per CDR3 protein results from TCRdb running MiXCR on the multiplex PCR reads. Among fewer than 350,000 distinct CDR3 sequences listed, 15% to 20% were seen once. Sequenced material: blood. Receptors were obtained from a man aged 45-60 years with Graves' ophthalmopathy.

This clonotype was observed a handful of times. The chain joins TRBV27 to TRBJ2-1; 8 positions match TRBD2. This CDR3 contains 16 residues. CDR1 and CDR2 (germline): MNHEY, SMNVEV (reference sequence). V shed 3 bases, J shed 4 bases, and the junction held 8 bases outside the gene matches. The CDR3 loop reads CASSFYREGRYNEQFF. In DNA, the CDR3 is TGTGCCAGCAGTTTCTATCGGGAGGGCCGATACAATGAGCAGTTCTTC.

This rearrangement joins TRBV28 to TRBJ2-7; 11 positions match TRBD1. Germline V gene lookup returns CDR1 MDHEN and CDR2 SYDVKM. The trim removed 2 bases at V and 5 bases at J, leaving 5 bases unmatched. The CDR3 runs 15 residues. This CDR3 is CASSLQDRGLDEQYF. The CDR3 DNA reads TGTGCCAGCAGTTTACAGGACAGGGGGCTTGACGAGCAGTACTTC.

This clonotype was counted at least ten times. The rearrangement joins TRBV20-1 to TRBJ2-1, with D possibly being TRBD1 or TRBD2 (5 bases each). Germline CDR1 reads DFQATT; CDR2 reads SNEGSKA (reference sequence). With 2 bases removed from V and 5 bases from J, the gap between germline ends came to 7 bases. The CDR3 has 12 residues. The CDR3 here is CSARQGHNEQFF. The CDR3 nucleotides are TGCAGTGCTAGACAGGGACACAATGAGCAGTTCTTC.

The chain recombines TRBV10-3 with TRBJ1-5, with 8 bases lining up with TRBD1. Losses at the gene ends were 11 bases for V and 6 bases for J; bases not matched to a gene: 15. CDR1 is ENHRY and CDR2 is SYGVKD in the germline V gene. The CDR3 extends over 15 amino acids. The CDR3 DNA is TGTGCCTCCCAGGGGGCTACGGGTCTACGTCAGCCCCAGCATTTT. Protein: CASQGATGLRQPQHF.

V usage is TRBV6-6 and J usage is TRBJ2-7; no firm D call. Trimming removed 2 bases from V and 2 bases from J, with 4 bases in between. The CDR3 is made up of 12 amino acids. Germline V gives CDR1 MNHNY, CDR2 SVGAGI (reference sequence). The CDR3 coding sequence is TGTGCCAGCAGTTACAATGCCTACGAGCAGTACTTC. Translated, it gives CASSYNAYEQYF.